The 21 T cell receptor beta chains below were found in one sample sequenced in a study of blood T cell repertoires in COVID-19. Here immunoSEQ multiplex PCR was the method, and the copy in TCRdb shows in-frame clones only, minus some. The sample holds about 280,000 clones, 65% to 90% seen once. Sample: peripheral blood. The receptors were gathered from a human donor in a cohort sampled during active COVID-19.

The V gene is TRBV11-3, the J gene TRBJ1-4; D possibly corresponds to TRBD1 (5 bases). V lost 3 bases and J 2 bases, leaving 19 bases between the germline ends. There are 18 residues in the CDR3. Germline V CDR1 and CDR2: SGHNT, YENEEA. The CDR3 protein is CASSFFSGVPATNEKLFF. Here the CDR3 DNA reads TGTGCCAGCAGCTTCTTTTCGGGGGTCCCGGCGACTAATGAAAAACTGTTTTTT.

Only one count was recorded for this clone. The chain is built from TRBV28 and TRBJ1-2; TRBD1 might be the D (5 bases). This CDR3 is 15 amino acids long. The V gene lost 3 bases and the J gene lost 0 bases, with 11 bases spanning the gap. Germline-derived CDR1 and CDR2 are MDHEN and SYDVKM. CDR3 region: CASSFLGPTNYGYTF. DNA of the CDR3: TGTGCCAGCAGTTTTTTGGGGCCAACTAACTATGGCTACACCTTC.

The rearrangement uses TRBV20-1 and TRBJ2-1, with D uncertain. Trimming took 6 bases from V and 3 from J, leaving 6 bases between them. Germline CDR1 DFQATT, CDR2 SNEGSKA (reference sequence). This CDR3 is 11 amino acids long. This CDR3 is CSAQNYNEQFF. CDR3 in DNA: TGCAGTGCGCAGAACTACAATGAGCAGTTCTTC.

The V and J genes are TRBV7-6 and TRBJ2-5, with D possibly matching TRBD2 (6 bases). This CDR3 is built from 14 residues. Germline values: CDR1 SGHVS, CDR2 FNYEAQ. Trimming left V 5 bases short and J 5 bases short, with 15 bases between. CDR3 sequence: CASSRTGERETQYF. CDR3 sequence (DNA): TGTGCCAGCAGCCGAACGGGGGAGCGGGAGACCCAGTACTTC.

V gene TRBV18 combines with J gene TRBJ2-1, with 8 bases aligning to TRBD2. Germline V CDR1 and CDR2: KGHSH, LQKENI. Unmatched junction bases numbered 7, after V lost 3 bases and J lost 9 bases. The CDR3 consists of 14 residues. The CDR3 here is CASSPSNSGIEQFF. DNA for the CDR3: TGTGCCAGCTCACCGAGTAATAGCGGGATTGAGCAGTTCTTC.

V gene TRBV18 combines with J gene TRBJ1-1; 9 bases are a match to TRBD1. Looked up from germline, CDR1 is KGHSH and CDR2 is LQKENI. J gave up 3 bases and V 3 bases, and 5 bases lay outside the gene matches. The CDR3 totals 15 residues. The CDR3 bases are TGTGCCAGCTCACCTTACAGGGGGCAGGACACTGAAGCTTTCTTT. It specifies CASSPYRGQDTEAFF.

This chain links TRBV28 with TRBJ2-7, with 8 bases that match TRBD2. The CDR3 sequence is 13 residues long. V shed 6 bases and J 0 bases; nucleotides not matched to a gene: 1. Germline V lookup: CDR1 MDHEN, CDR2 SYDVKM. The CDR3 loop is CASRSGGSYEQYF. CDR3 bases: TGTGCCAGCAGGAGCGGGGGCTCCTACGAGCAGTACTTC.

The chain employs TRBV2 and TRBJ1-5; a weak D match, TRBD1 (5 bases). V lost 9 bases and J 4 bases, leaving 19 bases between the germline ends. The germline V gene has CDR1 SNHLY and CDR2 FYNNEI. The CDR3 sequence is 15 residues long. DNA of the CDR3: TGTGCCAGTCGAACAGGAGAAATACGAAATCAGCCCCAGCATTTT. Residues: CASRTGEIRNQPQHF.

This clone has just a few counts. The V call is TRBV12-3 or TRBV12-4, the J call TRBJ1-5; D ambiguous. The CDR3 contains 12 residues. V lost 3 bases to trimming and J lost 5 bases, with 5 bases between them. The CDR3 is CASSFNYQPQHF. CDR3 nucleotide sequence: TGTGCCAGCAGTTTTAATTATCAGCCCCAGCATTTT.

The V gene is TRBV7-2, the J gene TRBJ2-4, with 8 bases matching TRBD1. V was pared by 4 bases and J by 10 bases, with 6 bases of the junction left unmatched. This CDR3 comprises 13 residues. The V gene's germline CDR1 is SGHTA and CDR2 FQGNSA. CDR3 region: CASSSDRGRIQYF. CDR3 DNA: TGTGCCAGCAGCTCCGACAGGGGTCGTATTCAGTACTTC.

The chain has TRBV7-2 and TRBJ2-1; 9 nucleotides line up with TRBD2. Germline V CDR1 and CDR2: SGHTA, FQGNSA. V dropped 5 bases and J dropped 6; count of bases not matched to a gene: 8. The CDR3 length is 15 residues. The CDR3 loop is CASSPGAGGFNEQFF. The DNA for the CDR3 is TGTGCCAGCAGCCCGGGTGCGGGAGGGTTCAATGAGCAGTTCTTC. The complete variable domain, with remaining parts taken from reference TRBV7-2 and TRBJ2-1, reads GAGVSQSPSNKVTEKGKDVELRCDPISGHTALYWYRQSLGQGLEFLIYFQGNSAPDKSGLPSDRFSAERTGGSVSTLTIQRTQQEDSAVYLCASSPGAGGFNEQFFGPGTRLTVL.

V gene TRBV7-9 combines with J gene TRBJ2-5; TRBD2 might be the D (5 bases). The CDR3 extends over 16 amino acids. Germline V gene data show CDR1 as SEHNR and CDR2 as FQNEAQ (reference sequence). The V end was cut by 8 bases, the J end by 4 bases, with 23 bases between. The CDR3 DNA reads TGTGCCAGCCCCCTGGGAGCTACCCCCCTAGTAGAGACCCAGTACTTC. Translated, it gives CASPLGATPLVETQYF.

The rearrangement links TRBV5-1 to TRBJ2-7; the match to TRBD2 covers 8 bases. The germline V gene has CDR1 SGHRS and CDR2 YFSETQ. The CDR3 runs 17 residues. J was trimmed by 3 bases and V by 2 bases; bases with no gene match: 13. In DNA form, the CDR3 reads TGCGCCAGCAGCTTAACTCCCGGAACTAGCGGCTACTACGAGCAGTACTTC. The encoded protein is CASSLTPGTSGYYEQYF.

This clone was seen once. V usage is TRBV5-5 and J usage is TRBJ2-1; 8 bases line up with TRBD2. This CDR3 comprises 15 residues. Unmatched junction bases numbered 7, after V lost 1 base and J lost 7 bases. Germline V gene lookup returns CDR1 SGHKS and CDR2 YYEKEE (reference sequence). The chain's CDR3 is CASSLRSGSENEQFF. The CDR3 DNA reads TGTGCCAGCAGCTTGAGGAGCGGGAGTGAAAATGAGCAGTTCTTC.

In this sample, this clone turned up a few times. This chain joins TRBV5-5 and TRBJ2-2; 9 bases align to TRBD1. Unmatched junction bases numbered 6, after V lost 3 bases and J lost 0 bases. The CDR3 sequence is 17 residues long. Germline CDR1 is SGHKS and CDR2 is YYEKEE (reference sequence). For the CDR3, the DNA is TGTGCCAGCAGCTCACCGACAGGGGGTTCGAACACCGGGGAGCTGTTTTTT. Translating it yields CASSSPTGGSNTGELFF. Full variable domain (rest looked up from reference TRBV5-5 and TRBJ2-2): DAGVTQSPTHLIKTRGQQVTLRCSPISGHKSVSWYQQVLGQGPQFIFQYYEKEERGRGNFPDRFSARQFPNYSSELNVNALLLGDSALYLCASSSPTGGSNTGELFFGEGSRLTVL.

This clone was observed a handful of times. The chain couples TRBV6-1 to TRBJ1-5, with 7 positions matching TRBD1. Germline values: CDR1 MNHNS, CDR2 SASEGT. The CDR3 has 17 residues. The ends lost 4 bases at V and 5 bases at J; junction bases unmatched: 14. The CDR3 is CASSGLAPGTAYQPQHF. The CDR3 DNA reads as TGTGCCAGCAGTGGCTTAGCCCCCGGGACAGCCTATCAGCCCCAGCATTTT.

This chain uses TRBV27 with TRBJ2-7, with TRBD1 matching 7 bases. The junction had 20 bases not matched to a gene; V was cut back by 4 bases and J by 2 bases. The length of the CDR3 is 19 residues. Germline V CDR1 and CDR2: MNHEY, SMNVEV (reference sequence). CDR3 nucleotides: TGTGCCAGCAGTTCCAACATACTCTCGCGGAGGACAGGACCCTACGAGCAGTACTTC. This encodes CASSSNILSRRTGPYEQYF.

The CDR3 coding sequence is TGTGCCAGCGGGACTAACAGGGTAACAAGTGGGGAGACCCAGTACTTC. Protein product: CASGTNRVTSGETQYF. J is TRBJ2-5 and V is TRBV27, with D maybe TRBD2 (7 bases). Per the germline V gene, CDR1 is MNHEY and CDR2 is SMNVEV (reference sequence). This CDR3 spans 16 amino acids. Trimming removed 8 bases at V and 5 bases at J, with 24 bases between.

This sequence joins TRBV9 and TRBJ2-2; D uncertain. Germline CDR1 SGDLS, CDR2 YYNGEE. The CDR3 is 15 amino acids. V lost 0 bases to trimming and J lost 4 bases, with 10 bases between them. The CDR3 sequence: CASSVDIPPTGELFF. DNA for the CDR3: TGTGCCAGCAGCGTAGATATTCCTCCCACCGGGGAGCTGTTTTTT. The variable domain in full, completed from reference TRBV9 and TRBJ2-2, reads DSGVTQTPKHLITATGQRVTLRCSPRSGDLSVYWYQQSLDQGLQFLIQYYNGEERAKGNILERFSAQQFPDLHSELNLSSLELGDSALYFCASSVDIPPTGELFFGEGSRLTVL.

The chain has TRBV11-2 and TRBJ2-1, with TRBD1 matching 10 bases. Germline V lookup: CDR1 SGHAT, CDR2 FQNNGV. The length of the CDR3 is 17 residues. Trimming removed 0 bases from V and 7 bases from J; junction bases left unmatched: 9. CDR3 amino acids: CASSLENTGTGANEQFF. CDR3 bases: TGTGCCAGCAGCTTAGAGAATACCGGGACAGGGGCAAATGAGCAGTTCTTC.

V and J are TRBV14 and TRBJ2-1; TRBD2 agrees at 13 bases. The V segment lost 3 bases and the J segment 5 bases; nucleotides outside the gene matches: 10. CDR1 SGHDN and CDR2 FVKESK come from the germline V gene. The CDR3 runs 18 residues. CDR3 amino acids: CASSHVPPGLAGNNEQFF. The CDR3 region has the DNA TGTGCCAGCAGCCATGTACCGCCGGGACTAGCGGGGAACAATGAGCAGTTCTTC.